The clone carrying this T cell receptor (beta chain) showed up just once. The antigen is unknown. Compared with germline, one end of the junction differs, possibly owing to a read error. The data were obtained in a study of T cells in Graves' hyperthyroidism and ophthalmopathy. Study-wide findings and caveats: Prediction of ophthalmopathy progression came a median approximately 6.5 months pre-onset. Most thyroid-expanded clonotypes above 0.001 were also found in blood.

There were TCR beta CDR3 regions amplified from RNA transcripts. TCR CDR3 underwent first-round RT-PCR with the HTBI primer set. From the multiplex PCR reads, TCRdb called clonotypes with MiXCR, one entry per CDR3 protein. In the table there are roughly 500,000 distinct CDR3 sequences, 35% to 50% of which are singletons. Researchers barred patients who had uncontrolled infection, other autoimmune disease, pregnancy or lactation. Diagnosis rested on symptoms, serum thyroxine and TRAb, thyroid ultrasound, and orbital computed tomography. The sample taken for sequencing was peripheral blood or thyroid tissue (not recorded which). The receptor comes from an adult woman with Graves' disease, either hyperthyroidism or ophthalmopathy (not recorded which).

Here the CDR3 DNA reads TGCGCCAGCAGCCCGATCTCGCACTACGAGCAGTACTTC. It encodes CASSPISHYEQYF. The chain uses TRBV7-2 and TRBJ2-7; D unclear. The CDR3 extends over 13 amino acids. Per the germline V gene, CDR1 is SGHTA and CDR2 is FQGNSA.